Listed here are 27 T cell receptor beta chains from one sample, sequenced in a study of control samples from healthy donors and cancer patients. Libraries were prepared by immunoSEQ multiplex PCR; TCRdb keeps only in-frame clonotypes and omits some of them. The data show under 65,000 clones, 90% seen once. Material: PBMCs. The origin of the receptors is a woman in her forties or fifties with colorectal cancer.

The rearrangement links TRBV6-5 to TRBJ1-1; 11 bases are a match to TRBD1. Trimming took 6 bases from V and 11 from J; bases not matched to a gene: 8. Germline CDR1 MNHEY, CDR2 SVGAGI. This CDR3 comprises 13 residues. Here the CDR3 DNA reads TGTGCCAGCAGCTTCGGACAGGGGGCGCCTGCTTTCTTT. This translates into CASSFGQGAPAFF.

V is TRBV29-1 and J is TRBJ1-2; D is possibly TRBD1 (6 bases). The V gene lost 1 base and the J gene lost 7 bases, with 13 bases spanning the gap. The CDR3 sequence is 13 residues long. CDR1 SQVTM and CDR2 ANQGSEA come from the germline V gene. The CDR3 sequence: CSVEGTDRIGYTF. CDR3 nucleotide sequence: TGCAGCGTTGAAGGGACAGATAGAATTGGCTACACCTTC.

V gene TRBV6-5 combines with J gene TRBJ2-2; D remains ambiguous. CDR1 and CDR2 (germline): MNHEY, SVGAGI. CDR3 size: 15 residues. V lost 2 bases to trimming and J lost 1 base, with 8 bases between them. The CDR3 sequence is CASSYIGRNTGELFF. CDR3 bases: TGTGCCAGCAGTTACATCGGAAGGAACACCGGGGAGCTGTTTTTT.

The V gene is TRBV19, the J gene TRBJ1-3; D ambiguous. The CDR3 totals 16 residues. V gave up 5 bases and J gave up 2 bases, with 16 bases separating them. Looked up from germline, CDR1 is LNHDA and CDR2 is SQIVND (reference sequence). DNA for the CDR3: TGTGCCAGTAGTGTATTAGGGCCGTGGGCTGGAAACACCATATATTTT. Its translation: CASSVLGPWAGNTIYF.

The J gene is TRBJ2-5, the V gene TRBV2, with TRBD1 matching over 7 bases. V was clipped by 2 bases and J by 7 bases; unmatched bases: 10. CDR3 size: 15 residues. Per germline, CDR1 SNHLY and CDR2 FYNNEI. The CDR3 coding sequence is TGTGCCAGCAGTGAACAGGGACAGCAAGGGGGGACCCAGTACTTC. Translating gives CASSEQGQQGGTQYF.

The chain recombines TRBV27 with TRBJ2-7, with 10 nucleotides matching TRBD2. This CDR3 spans 14 amino acids. With 5 bases clipped from V and 4 bases from J, the junction kept 5 bases outside the gene matches. Germline lookup yields CDR1 MNHEY and CDR2 SMNVEV (reference sequence). CDR3 coding DNA: TGTGCCAGCAGTCTCAGCGGGAGGGTATACGAGCAGTACTTC. Translation: CASSLSGRVYEQYF.

The V gene is TRBV27, the J gene TRBJ2-7; D is tentatively TRBD1 or TRBD2 (6 bases each). CDR3 length: 14 residues. The germline V gene encodes CDR1 MNHEY and CDR2 SMNVEV (reference sequence). Deletions cut 6 bases from V and 3 bases from J, with 15 bases between. CDR3 nucleotides: TGTGCCAGCAGATTTAAAGGGGGGTACTACGAGCAGTACTTC. It specifies CASRFKGGYYEQYF.

The V and J genes are TRBV11-3 and TRBJ2-5; D perhaps matches TRBD2 (5 bases). The CDR3 spans 15 residues. Trimming left V 1 base short and J 1 base short, with 10 bases between. CDR1 SGHNT and CDR2 YENEEA come from the germline V gene. The CDR3 DNA follows: TGTGCCAGCAGCTTAGGTTGGCGGGCCCAAGAGACCCAGTACTTC. Translating gives CASSLGWRAQETQYF.

The chain carries TRBV5-4 and TRBJ2-1, with 12 bases fitting TRBD1. Germline assignment: CDR1 SGHNT and CDR2 YYREEE (reference sequence). The CDR3 loop spans 15 amino acids. After removal of 4 bases from V and 8 bases from J, the junction contained 7 bases not matched to a gene. The CDR3 DNA follows: TGTGCCAGCAGCCAACCCGGGACAGGGGGCTATGAGCAGTTCTTC. Its protein product is CASSQPGTGGYEQFF.

The count of this clone is one. V gene TRBV27 combines with J gene TRBJ2-7, with 9 bases that match TRBD2. The V gene's germline CDR1 is MNHEY and CDR2 SMNVEV (reference sequence). The CDR3 consists of 17 residues. The junction had 14 bases not matched to a gene; V was cut back by 6 bases and J by 2 bases. In DNA, the CDR3 is TGTGCCAGCAGCCCCAGACTAGCGGCCGCTTATACCTACGAGCAGTACTTC. Its protein product is CASSPRLAAAYTYEQYF.

The chain joins TRBV11-2 to TRBJ2-7; D remains ambiguous. Germline assignment: CDR1 SGHAT and CDR2 FQNNGV. Trimming removed 0 bases at V and 2 bases at J, with 5 bases between. The CDR3 length is 13 residues. The CDR3 sequence is CASSLDRPYEQYF. The CDR3 nucleotides read TGTGCCAGCAGCTTAGATCGACCCTACGAGCAGTACTTC.

This rearrangement joins TRBV13 to TRBJ2-3; 8 nucleotides line up with TRBD2. Germline loops: CDR1 PRHDT, CDR2 FYEKMQ (reference sequence). The V and J ends lost 5 bases and 3 bases, in that order; junction bases with no gene match: 10. The CDR3 spans 16 residues. CDR3 sequence: CASSAGTGGWTDTQYF. In DNA form, the CDR3 reads TGTGCCAGCAGCGCAGGAACGGGGGGGTGGACAGATACGCAGTATTTT.

The chain is built from TRBV5-1 and TRBJ1-6; D unclear. The CDR3 sequence is 15 residues long. The germline CDR1 and CDR2 sequences are SGHRS and YFSETQ. The V gene lost 0 bases and the J gene lost 5 bases, with 9 bases spanning the gap. CDR3 sequence reads: CASSLGAGNNSPLHF. In DNA, the CDR3 is TGCGCCAGCAGCTTGGGGGCGGGTAATAATTCACCCCTCCACTTT.

With respect to this clone: At one end, the junction sequence differs from germline, possibly due to a read error. This chain links TRBV11-2 with TRBJ2-1, with a possible D match to TRBD1 (6 bases). The V gene's germline CDR1 is SGHAT and CDR2 FQNNGV. The CDR3 has 14 amino acids. The CDR3, as DNA: TGTGCCAGCACCTTACAGGGCTCCTACAATGAGCAGTTCTTC. Its translation: CASTLQGSYNEQFF.

V and J are TRBV19 and TRBJ1-1; D uncertain. CDR1 is LNHDA and CDR2 is SQIVND in the germline V gene (reference sequence). The length of the CDR3 is 11 residues. Trimming pared 4 bases from V and 6 bases from J, leaving 6 bases between. CDR3 sequence (DNA): TGTGCCAGTAGTAGAAACGCTGAAGCTTTCTTT. Protein product: CASSRNAEAFF.

The chain is built from TRBV5-6 and TRBJ2-3; D gene ambiguous. Germline CDR1 reads SGHDT; CDR2 reads YYEEEE. The V end was cut by 4 bases, the J end by 0 bases, with 9 bases between. The length of the CDR3 is 14 residues. This chain's CDR3 is CASSILSSTDTQYF. In DNA, the CDR3 is TGTGCCAGCAGCATCCTGTCTAGCACAGATACGCAGTATTTT.

The J gene is TRBJ1-2, the V gene TRBV2; 9 bases agree with TRBD1. Germline lookup yields CDR1 SNHLY and CDR2 FYNNEI. This CDR3 region has 14 residues. J gave up 7 bases and V 5 bases, and 8 bases lay outside the gene matches. The CDR3 protein is CASSLVQGASGYTF. The CDR3 nucleotides are TGTGCCAGCAGTCTAGTACAGGGGGCCTCTGGCTACACCTTC.

The genes are TRBV19 and TRBJ1-2; unclear D gene. The germline V gene encodes CDR1 LNHDA and CDR2 SQIVND (reference sequence). V shed 4 bases and J shed 0 bases, with 12 bases lying between them. This CDR3 has 15 amino acids. CDR3 sequence (DNA): TGTGCCAGTAGTACTAAGACTGATACTAACTATGGCTACACCTTC. Protein: CASSTKTDTNYGYTF.

The chain couples TRBV27 to TRBJ2-7; unclear D gene. The CDR3 totals 14 residues. The V and J ends lost 6 bases and 2 bases respectively, with 14 bases between them. Germline V gene data show CDR1 as MNHEY and CDR2 as SMNVEV (reference sequence). The CDR3 DNA reads as TGTGCCAGCAGCGGTTCGCAGGCCACCTACGAGCAGTACTTC. This encodes CASSGSQATYEQYF.

This chain joins TRBV2 and TRBJ1-4; D not certain. The CDR3 has 14 residues. V was cut by 4 bases and J by 5 bases, with 11 bases left in between. Germline V gene data show CDR1 as SNHLY and CDR2 as FYNNEI. The CDR3 region is CASSAGRENEKLFF. CDR3 coding DNA: TGTGCCAGCAGTGCGGGTCGAGAAAATGAAAAACTGTTTTTT.

The CDR3 DNA reads TGTGCTAGTGGTTTGTTGGGAGCTTTCTTT. Amino acid sequence: CASGLLGAFF. The rearrangement joins TRBV12-5 to TRBJ1-1; D gene unclear. Germline lookup yields CDR1 LGHNT and CDR2 FRNRAP. Trimming took off 2 bases at V and 10 bases at J, with 5 bases between the two ends. The CDR3 is made up of 10 amino acids.

The rearrangement uses TRBV27 and TRBJ2-7, with 10 bases that match TRBD2. The germline gives CDR1 MNHEY, CDR2 SMNVEV (reference sequence). There are 14 residues in the CDR3. The V gene end was trimmed by 6 bases and the J gene end by 2 bases; junction bases not matched to a gene: 4. CDR3: CASRRTSGTYEQYF. As DNA, the CDR3 is TGTGCCAGCAGGAGGACTAGCGGTACCTACGAGCAGTACTTC.

This rearrangement joins TRBV5-1 to TRBJ1-3; weak D call: TRBD1 (5 bases). The V end was cut by 3 bases, the J end by 0 bases, with 7 bases between. Germline assignment: CDR1 SGHRS and CDR2 YFSETQ. The length of the CDR3 is 14 residues. CDR3: CASSSTDSGNTIYF. The CDR3 region has the DNA TGCGCCAGCAGCTCGACAGACTCTGGAAACACCATATATTTT.

The chain is built from TRBV19 and TRBJ2-5, with 7 bases matching TRBD2. V shed 5 bases, J shed 5 bases, and the junction held 14 bases outside the gene matches. The V gene's germline CDR1 is LNHDA and CDR2 SQIVND (reference sequence). The CDR3 is 16 amino acids. CDR3 DNA sequence: TGTGCCAGTAGTGCCCGGGTGGCGGGGGTCGGGGAGACCCAGTACTTC. Its translation is CASSARVAGVGETQYF.

The chain carries TRBV5-1 and TRBJ2-3; 7 nucleotides align to TRBD2. V trimming: 2 bases; J trimming: 9 bases; junction bases outside the gene matches: 3. This CDR3 is built from 12 residues. Germline CDR1 reads SGHRS; CDR2 reads YFSETQ. The DNA for the CDR3 is TGCGCCAGCAGCTTCGGGCGGGGGACGCAGTATTTT. This codes for CASSFGRGTQYF.

The genes are TRBV9 and TRBJ2-5, with 8 bases lining up with TRBD2. Trimming cost V 2 bases and J 2 bases; bases outside gene matches: 8. CDR1 is SGDLS and CDR2 is YYNGEE in the germline V gene. The CDR3 runs to 16 residues. The CDR3 protein is CASSVSPLAVQETQYF. The CDR3, as DNA: TGTGCCAGCAGCGTTAGCCCACTAGCGGTTCAAGAGACCCAGTACTTC.

The chain employs TRBV11-2 and TRBJ2-3; no clear D. Trimming cost V 1 base and J 5 bases, with 7 bases left between them. CDR3 size: 13 residues. Germline-derived CDR1 and CDR2 are SGHAT and FQNNGV. The CDR3 here is CASSLGLRDTQYF. The CDR3 nucleotides are TGTGCCAGCAGCTTAGGTCTGAGAGATACGCAGTATTTT. The full variable domain, its missing parts supplied by reference TRBV11-2 and TRBJ2-3, is EAGVAQSPRYKIIEKRQSVAFWCNPISGHATLYWYQQILGQGPKLLIQFQNNGVVDDSQLPKDRFSAERLKGVDSTLKIQPAKLEDSAVYLCASSLGLRDTQYFGPGTRLTVL.